This T cell receptor (beta chain) was identified during a study of T cell responses to AZD1222 COVID-19 vaccine. Study information: Timing groups of about 4 and about 12 weeks for second doses were pooled.

This clone has just one count. Its antigen is still unknown. Study findings and constraints: Within unmutated variant regions lay the reported targets of nearly half of spike-specific TCRs. Among vaccine-associated CD4 TCRs, coverage spanned spike, with dominance at 160-218 and 743-854.

CDR3 length equals 14 residues. The germline V and J ends were trimmed by 6 bases and 4 bases, with 15 bases remaining between them. CDR1 is SGDLS, CDR2 YYNGEE, per germline. Sequencing used immunoSEQ multiplex PCR; TCRdb keeps in-frame clones, though not all of them. Seen here are about 260,000 clones, approximately 95% observed once, and the top ten hold around 0.57%. The starting material was peripheral blood, obtained on day 0 of AZD1222 vaccination. This clonotype was sampled from an adult in good health. The chain joins TRBV9 to TRBJ2-3; TRBD1 is a possible D gene (6 bases). CDR3 sequence reads: CASNRMGASDTQYF. As DNA, the CDR3 is TGTGCCAGCAACAGAATGGGGGCATCAGATACGCAGTATTTT.